This T cell receptor (beta chain) stems from a study of T cells in Graves' hyperthyroidism and ophthalmopathy. V lost 0 bases and J lost 8, with 11 bases in between. CDR3 length: 15 amino acids. Germline-derived CDR1 and CDR2 are MNHNY and SVGAGI (reference sequence). Researchers amplified the TCR beta CDR3 regions from RNA transcripts. A set of HTBI primers served as the primers for a first-round RT-PCR of the TCR CDR3. Each CDR3 protein gets one entry after TCRdb re-called the multiplex PCR reads with MiXCR. This table holds under 650,000 distinct CDR3 sequences, about 16% found once. A lack of ophthalmopathy progression within 18 months defined stable Graves' hyperthyroidism. Used for diagnoses were clinical symptoms, serum thyroxine and TRAb, thyroid ultrasound and orbital computed tomography. This clonotype was found a few times.

This receptor was identified in a woman in her twenties or thirties with Graves' hyperthyroidism. Material: blood. The chain is built from TRBV6-6 and TRBJ1-6; D not certain. The CDR3 here is CASSYSGPRDSPLHF. CDR3 nucleotide sequence: TGTGCCAGCAGTTACTCTGGCCCTCGGGATTCACCCCTCCACTTT.